This T cell receptor beta chain stems from a study of shared clonotypes between healthy human individuals. On the study more broadly: Used for every donor were three CD4 naive, three CD4 memory, two CD8 naive and one CD8 memory plate.

TCRdb's table, derived via immunoSEQ multiplex PCR, lists solely in-frame clones and lacks some. The sample lists millions of clones, approximately 95% occurring once. To note about this clone: The antigen is unknown.

Points from the study as a whole: For naive CD4 cells, 4.5% to 6.5% of clonotypes were shared across a handful of donors.

The germline V gene encodes CDR1 SGHNT and CDR2 YYREEE (reference sequence). With 2 bases removed from V and 8 bases from J, the gap between germline ends came to 8 bases. This CDR3 is built from 13 residues. The TCR comes from a young man in good health. Material: naive CD4+ T cells sorted from blood. Sample subset: CD45RA+ positively selected. The chain carries TRBV5-4 and TRBJ1-6; D is uncertain. CDR3 amino acids: CASSFLVDSPLHF. In nucleotides, the CDR3 is TGTGCCAGCAGCTTCCTCGTGGATTCACCCCTCCACTTT.